This T cell receptor (beta chain) emerged from a study of T cells in localized non-small cell lung cancer. Overall study findings and caveats: The greatest T cell clonality was found in uninvolved adjacent lung (higher than in tumor).

This table comes from immunoSEQ multiplex PCR, and its TCRdb copy is limited to in-frame clones, with some not included. Counted here are some 36,000 clones, roughly 88% occurring once; the ten biggest clones make up around 5.8%. As concerns this clone: Its antigen is unidentified.

The TCR sequence derives from an older male donor with stage II lung adenocarcinoma. This specimen was peripheral blood mononuclear cells, taken before any cancer treatment.

The CDR3 here is CASSDGGSIREQFF. CDR3 in DNA: TGCGCCAGCAGTGACGGCGGGAGTATAAGGGAGCAGTTCTTC. The chain is built from TRBV10-1 and TRBJ2-1, with 7 nucleotides matching TRBD2. The CDR3 spans 14 residues. Germline V gene lookup returns CDR1 WNHNN and CDR2 SYGVQD (reference sequence). The V gene end was trimmed by 3 bases and the J gene end by 10 bases; junction bases not matched to a gene: 9.